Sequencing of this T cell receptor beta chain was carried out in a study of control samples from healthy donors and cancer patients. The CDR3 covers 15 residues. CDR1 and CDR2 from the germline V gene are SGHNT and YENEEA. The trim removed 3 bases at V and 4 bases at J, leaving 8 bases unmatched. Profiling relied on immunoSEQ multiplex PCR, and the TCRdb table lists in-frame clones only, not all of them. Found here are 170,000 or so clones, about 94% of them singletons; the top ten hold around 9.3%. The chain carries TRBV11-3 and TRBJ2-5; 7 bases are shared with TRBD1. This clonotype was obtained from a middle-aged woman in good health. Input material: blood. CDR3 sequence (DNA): TGTGCCAGCAGCTTGACAGGGCCCCCTGGAGAGACCCAGTACTTC. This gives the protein CASSLTGPPGETQYF.